This T cell receptor (beta chain) was sequenced for a study of CXCR3-negative and CXCR3-positive naive CD8 T cells. Across the study: Approximately 130 million TRB reads were obtained in total, which works out to about 1.5 +/- 0.3 million per library. General observations from the study: With surface CD5 comparable between naive subsets, TCR strength was estimated using properties derived from the TRB CDR3. The TRB CDR3s that CXCR3-positive naive cells carried were more hydrophobic than those of CXCR3-negative naive cells. Memory CD8+ T cell repertoires were far less diverse than both naive subsets. Within a donor, both naive subsets shared TRBV-TRBJ usage, unlike memory cells.

The CDR3 contains 12 residues. Per the germline V gene, CDR1 is KGHDR and CDR2 is SFDVKD. The study made its TRB cDNA libraries by 5' RACE, adding UMI labels. TCRdb processed the 5' RACE reads again and assigns one entry to each CDR3 protein, with no DNA. This sample's table reports roughly 130,000 distinct CDR3 sequences. With respect to this clonotype: The antigen is undetermined.

The J gene is TRBJ2-3, the V gene TRBV24-1; the D call of TRBD1 rests on TCRdb alone, since no DNA is present to check it. This TCR came from a human donor in good health. Some clones in this sample may be carry-over from other donors' samples. The sequencing sample was made of naive CXCR3+ CD8+ T cells from blood. Subset: CD45RO-CCR7+CD27+CD95- naive CD8+ T cells expressing CXCR3 (TNR3+). The CDR3 region is CATRGDTDTQYF.